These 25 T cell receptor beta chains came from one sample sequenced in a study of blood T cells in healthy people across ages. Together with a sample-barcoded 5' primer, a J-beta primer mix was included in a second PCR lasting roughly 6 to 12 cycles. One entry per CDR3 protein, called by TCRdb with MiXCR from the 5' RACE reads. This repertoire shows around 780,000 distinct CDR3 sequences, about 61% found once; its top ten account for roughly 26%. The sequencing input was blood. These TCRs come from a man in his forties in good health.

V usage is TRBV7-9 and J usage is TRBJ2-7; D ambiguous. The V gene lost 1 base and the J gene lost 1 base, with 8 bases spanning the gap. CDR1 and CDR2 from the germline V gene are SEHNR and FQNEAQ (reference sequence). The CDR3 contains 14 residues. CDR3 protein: CASSLVRQSYEQYF. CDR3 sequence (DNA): TGTGCCAGCAGCTTAGTGCGGCAGTCCTACGAGCAGTACTTC.

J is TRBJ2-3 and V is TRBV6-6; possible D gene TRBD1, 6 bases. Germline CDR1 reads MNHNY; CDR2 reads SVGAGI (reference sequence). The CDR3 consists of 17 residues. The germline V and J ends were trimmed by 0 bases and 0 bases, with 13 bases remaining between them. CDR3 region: CASSYSYRASSTDTQYF. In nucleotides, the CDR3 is TGTGCCAGCAGTTACTCTTACAGGGCCTCTAGCACAGATACGCAGTATTTT.

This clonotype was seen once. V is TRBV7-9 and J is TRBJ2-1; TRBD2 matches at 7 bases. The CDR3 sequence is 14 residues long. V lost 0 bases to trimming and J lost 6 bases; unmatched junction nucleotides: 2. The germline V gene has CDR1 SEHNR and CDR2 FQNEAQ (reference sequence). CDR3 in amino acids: CASSLAWEGNEQFF. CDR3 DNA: TGTGCCAGCAGCTTAGCGTGGGAGGGCAATGAGCAGTTCTTC.

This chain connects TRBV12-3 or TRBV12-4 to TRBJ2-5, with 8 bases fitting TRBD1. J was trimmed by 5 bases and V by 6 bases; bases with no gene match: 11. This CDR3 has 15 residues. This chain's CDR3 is CASRPQGQDVETQYF. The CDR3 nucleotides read TGTGCCAGCAGACCACAGGGACAGGACGTTGAGACCCAGTACTTC.

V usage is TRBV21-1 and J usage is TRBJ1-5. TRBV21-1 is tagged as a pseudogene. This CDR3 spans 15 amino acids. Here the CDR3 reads CASSKAEGSTNTQHF. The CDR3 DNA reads TGTGCCAGCAGCAAAGCGGAGGGATCCACGAATACCCAGCATTTT.

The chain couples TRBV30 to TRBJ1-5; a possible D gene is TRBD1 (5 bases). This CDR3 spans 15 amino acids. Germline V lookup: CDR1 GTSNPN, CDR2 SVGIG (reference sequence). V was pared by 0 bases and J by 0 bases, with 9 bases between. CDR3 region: CAWSVTGFSNQPQHF. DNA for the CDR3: TGTGCCTGGAGTGTAACAGGATTTAGCAATCAGCCCCAGCATTTT.

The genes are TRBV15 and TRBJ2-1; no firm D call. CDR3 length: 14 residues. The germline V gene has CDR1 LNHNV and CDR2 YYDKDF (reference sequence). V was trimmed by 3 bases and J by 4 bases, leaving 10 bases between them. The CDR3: CATSSGDNYNEQFF. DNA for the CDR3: TGTGCCACCAGCAGCGGTGACAATTACAATGAGCAGTTCTTC.

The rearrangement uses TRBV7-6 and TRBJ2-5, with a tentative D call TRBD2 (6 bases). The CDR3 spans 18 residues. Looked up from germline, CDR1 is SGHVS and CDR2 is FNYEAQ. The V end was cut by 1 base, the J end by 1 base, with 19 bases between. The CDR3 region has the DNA TGTGCCAGCAGCTTAGGGACTACCTGGGCTAAGATCCAAGAGACCCAGTACTTC. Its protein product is CASSLGTTWAKIQETQYF.

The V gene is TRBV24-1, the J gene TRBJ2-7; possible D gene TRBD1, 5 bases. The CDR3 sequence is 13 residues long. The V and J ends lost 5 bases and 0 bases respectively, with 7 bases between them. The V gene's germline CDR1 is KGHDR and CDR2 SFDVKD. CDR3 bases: TGTGCCACCAGTGCGACAGACTCCTACGAGCAGTACTTC. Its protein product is CATSATDSYEQYF.

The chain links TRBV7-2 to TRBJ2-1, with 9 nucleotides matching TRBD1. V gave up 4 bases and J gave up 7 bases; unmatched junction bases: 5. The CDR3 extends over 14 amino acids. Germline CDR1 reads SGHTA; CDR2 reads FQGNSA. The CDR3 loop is CASSSTGTGNEQFF. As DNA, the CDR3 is TGTGCCAGCAGCTCAACCGGGACAGGGAATGAGCAGTTCTTC. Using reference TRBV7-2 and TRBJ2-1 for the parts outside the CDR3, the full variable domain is GAGVSQSPSNKVTEKGKDVELRCDPISGHTALYWYRQSLGQGLEFLIYFQGNSAPDKSGLPSDRFSAERTGGSVSTLTIQRTQQEDSAVYLCASSSTGTGNEQFFGPGTRLTVL.

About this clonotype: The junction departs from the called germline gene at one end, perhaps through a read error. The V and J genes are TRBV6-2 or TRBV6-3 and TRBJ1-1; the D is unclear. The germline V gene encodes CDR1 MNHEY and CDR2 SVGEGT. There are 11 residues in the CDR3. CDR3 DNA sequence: TGTGCCGGCAGCTCCTTAGCGGAAGCTTTCTTT. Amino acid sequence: CAGSSLAEAFF.

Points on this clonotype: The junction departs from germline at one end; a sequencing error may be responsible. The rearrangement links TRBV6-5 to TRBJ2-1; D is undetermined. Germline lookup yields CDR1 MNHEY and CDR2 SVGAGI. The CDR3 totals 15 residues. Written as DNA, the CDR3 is TGTGCCAGCAGGTACTCGCCAGGAGAAGGCTATGAGCAGTTCTTC. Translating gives CASRYSPGEGYEQFF.

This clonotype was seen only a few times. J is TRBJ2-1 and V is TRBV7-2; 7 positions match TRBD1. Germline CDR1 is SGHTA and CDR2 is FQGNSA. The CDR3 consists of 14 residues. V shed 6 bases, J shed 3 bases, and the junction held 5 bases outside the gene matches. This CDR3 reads CASSVTGLYNEQFF. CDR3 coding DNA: TGTGCCAGCAGTGTGACAGGGCTCTACAATGAGCAGTTCTTC.

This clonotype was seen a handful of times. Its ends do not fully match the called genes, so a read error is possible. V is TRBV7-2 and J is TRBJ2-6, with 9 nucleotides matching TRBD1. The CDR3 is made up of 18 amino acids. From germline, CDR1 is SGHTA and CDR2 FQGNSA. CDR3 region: CASTLPSDRGHGANVLTF. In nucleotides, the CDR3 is TGTGCCAGCACCTTACCCTCGGACAGGGGTCATGGGGCCAACGTCCTGACTTTC.

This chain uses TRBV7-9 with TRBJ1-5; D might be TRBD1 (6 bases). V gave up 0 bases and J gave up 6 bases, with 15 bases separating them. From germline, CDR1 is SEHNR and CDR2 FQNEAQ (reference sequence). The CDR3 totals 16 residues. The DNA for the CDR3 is TGTGCCAGCAGCTTAGCCGACACAGGGTTAGGTCAGCCCCAGCATTTT. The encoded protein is CASSLADTGLGQPQHF.

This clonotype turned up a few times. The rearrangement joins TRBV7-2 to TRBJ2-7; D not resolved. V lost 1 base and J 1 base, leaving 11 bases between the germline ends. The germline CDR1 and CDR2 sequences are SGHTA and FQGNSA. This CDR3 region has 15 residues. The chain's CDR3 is CASSLGQPTSYEQYF. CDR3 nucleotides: TGTGCCAGCAGCTTAGGGCAGCCGACATCCTACGAGCAGTACTTC.

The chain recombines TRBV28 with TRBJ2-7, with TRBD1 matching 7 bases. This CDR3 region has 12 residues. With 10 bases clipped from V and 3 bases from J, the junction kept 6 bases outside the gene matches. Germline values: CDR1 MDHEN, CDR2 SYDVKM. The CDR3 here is CAISGQLYEQYF. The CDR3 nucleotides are TGTGCCATCTCGGGACAGCTCTACGAGCAGTACTTC.

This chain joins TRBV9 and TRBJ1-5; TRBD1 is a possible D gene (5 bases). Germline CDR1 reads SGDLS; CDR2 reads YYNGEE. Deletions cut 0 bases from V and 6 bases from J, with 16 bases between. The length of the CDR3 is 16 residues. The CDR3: CASSVDTEGQGQPQHF. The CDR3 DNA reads TGTGCCAGCAGCGTAGATACCGAGGGGCAGGGTCAGCCCCAGCATTTT.

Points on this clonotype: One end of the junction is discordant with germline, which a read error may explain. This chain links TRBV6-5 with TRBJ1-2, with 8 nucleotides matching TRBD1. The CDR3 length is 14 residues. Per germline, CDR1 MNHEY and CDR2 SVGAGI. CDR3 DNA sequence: TGTGCCGGCAGAGATCAAGGACAGGGCTATGGCTACACCTTC. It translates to CAGRDQGQGYGYTF.

CDR3: CASSPTGHNEKLFF. DNA of the CDR3: TGTGCCAGCAGCCCGACAGGACATAATGAAAAACTGTTTTTT. The J gene is TRBJ1-4, the V gene TRBV5-5; possible D gene TRBD1, 6 bases. CDR3 length: 14 amino acids. The germline V gene has CDR1 SGHKS and CDR2 YYEKEE (reference sequence). The V end was cut by 4 bases, the J end by 4 bases, with 11 bases between.

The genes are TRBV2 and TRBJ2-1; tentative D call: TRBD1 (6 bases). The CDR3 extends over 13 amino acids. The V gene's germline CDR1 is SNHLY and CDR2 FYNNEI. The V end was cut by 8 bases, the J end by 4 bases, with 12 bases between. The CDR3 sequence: CASGLGQYNEQFF. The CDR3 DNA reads TGTGCCAGCGGTCTGGGACAATACAATGAGCAGTTCTTC. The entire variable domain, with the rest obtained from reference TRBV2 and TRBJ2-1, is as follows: EPEVTQTPSHQVTQMGQEVILRCVPISNHLYFYWYRQILGQKVEFLVSFYNNEISEKSEIFDDQFSVERPDGSNFTLKIRSTKLEDSAMYFCASGLGQYNEQFFGPGTRLTVL.

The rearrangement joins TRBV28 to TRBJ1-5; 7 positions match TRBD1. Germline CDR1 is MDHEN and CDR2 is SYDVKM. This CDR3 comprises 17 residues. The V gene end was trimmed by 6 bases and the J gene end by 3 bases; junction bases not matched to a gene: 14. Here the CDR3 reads CASRIRAGGTPNQPQHF. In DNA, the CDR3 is TGTGCCAGCAGAATCCGCGCAGGGGGGACGCCCAATCAGCCCCAGCATTTT.

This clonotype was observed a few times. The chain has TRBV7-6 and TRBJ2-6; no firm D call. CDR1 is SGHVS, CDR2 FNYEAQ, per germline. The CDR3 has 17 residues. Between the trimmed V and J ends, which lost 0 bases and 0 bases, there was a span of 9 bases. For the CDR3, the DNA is TGTGCCAGCAGCTTAGCCCCACTAAGCTCTGGGGCCAACGTCCTGACTTTC. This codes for CASSLAPLSSGANVLTF.

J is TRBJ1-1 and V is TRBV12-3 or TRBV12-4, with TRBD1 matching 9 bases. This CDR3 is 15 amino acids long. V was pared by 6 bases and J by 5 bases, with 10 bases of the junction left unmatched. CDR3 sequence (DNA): TGTGCCAGCAGGCCCATACAGGGGGCGTTTACTGAAGCTTTCTTT. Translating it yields CASRPIQGAFTEAFF.

The CDR3 coding sequence is TGTGCCAGCAAGGAGACAGGACAAGAGACCCAGTACTTC. It codes for CASKETGQETQYF. This rearrangement joins TRBV6-5 to TRBJ2-5, with D possibly matching TRBD1 (6 bases). Germline V gene sequence: CDR1 MNHEY, CDR2 SVGAGI. The CDR3 is 13 amino acids. V was cut by 7 bases and J by 2 bases, with 11 bases left in between.